This TCR beta chain came from a study of response to subunit inactivated influenza vaccine. Ten or more counts support this clonotype. The germline CDR1 and CDR2 sequences are SGHVS and FNYEAQ. The CDR3 extends over 15 amino acids. The V gene lost 2 bases and the J gene lost 4 bases, with 12 bases spanning the gap. TCRdb re-called the RT-PCR reads with MiXCR, one entry per CDR3 protein. The sample yields about 300,000 distinct CDR3 sequences, approximately 20% seen once. This clonotype was sampled from a man aged 50 to 75 who received an inactivated influenza vaccine. This chain links TRBV7-6 with TRBJ1-5; D is perhaps TRBD1 (5 bases). The source was PBMCs from blood, collected around 22 months after vaccination. The chain's CDR3 is CASSLQQGENQPQHF. The CDR3 DNA reads TGTGCCAGCAGCTTACAGCAGGGAGAGAATCAGCCCCAGCATTTT.